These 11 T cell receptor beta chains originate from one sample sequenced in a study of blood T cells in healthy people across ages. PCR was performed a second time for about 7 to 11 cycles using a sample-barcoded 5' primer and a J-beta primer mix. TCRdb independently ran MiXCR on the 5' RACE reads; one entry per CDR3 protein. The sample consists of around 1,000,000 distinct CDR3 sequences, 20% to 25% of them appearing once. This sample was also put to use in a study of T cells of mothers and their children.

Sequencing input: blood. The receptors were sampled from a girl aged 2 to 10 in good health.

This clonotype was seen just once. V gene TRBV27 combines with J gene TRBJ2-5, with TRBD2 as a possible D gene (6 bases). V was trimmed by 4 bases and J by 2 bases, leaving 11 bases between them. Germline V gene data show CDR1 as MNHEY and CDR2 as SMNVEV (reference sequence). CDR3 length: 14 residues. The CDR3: CASSYVAAQETQYF. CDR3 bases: TGTGCCAGCAGTTATGTAGCGGCACAAGAGACCCAGTACTTC.

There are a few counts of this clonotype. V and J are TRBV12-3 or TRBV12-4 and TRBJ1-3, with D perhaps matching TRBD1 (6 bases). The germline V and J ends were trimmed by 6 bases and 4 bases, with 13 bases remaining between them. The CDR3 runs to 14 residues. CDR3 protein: CASSPGHLGNTIYF. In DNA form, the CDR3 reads TGTGCCAGCAGCCCGGGACACCTGGGAAACACCATATATTTT.

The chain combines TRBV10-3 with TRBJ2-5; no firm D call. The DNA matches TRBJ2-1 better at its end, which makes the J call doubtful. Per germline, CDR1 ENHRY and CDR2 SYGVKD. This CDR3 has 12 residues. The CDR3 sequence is CAISEARNEQFF. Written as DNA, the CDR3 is TGTGCCATCAGTGAAGCAAGAAATGAGCAGTTCTTC.

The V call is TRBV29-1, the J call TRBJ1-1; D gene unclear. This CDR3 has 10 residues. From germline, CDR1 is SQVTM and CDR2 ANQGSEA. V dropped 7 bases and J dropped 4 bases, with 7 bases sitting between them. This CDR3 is CSAGSTEAFF. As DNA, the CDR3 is TGCAGCGCTGGGAGCACTGAAGCTTTCTTT.

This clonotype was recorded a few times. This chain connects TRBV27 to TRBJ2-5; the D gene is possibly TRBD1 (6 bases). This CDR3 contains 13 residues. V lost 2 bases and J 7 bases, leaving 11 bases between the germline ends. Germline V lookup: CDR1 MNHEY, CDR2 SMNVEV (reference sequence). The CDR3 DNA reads TGTGCCAGCAGTTTAGGCAGGGGCACGACCCAGTACTTC. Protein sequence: CASSLGRGTTQYF.

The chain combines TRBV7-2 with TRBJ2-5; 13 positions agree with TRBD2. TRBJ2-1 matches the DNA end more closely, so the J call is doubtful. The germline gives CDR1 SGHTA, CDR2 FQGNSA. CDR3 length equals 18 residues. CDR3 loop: CASSPKTTSGGARSEQFF. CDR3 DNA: TGTGCCAGCAGCCCTAAAACCACTAGCGGGGGGGCCCGCAGTGAGCAGTTCTTC.

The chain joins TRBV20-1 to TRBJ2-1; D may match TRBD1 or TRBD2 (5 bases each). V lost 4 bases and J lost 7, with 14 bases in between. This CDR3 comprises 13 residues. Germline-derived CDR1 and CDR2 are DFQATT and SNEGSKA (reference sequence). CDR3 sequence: CSAMFPGPNEQFF. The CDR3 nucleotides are TGCAGTGCTATGTTCCCGGGACCGAATGAGCAGTTCTTC.

The CDR3 DNA is TGTGCCAGCAGTTTTGGGCAGAATGGCTACACCTTC. It translates to CASSFGQNGYTF. The chain recombines TRBV12-3 or TRBV12-4 with TRBJ1-2; D is unclear. Trimming left V 3 bases short and J 6 bases short, with 8 bases between. This CDR3 has 12 amino acids.

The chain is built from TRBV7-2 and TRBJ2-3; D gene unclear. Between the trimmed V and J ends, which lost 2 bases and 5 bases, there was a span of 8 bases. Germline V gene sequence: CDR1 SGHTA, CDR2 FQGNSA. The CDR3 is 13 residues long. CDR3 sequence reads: CASSLRILDTQYF. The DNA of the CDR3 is TGTGCCAGCAGCTTAAGGATTTTAGATACGCAGTATTTT.

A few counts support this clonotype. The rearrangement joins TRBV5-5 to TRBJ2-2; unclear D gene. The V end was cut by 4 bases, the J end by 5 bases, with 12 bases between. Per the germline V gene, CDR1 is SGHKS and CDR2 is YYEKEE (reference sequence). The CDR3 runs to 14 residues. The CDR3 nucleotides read TGTGCCAGCAGCCCGCAAATGTGGACCGGGGAGCTGTTTTTT. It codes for CASSPQMWTGELFF.

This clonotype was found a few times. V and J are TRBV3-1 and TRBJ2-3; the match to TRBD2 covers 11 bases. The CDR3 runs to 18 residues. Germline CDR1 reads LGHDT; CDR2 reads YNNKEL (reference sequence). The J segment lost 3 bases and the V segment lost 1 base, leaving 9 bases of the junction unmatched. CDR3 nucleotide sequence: TGTGCCAGCAGCCAAGTACCAACAACTAGCGGGGGTACAGATACGCAGTATTTT. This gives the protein CASSQVPTTSGGTDTQYF.